This T cell receptor (beta chain) was recorded in a study of regulatory T cells in long-lasting Graves disease. At the level of the study: Persistent cases took antithyroid drugs over 5 years and stayed TSH receptor antibody positive.

This clonotype has just a few counts. Its antigen is not known. CDR3 length equals 15 residues. Trimming removed 5 bases from V and 0 bases from J, with 13 bases in between. Researchers made TCR beta libraries by using iRepertoire HTBI primers and running Arm-PCR on CDR3 regions. TCRdb itself ran the multiplex PCR reads through MiXCR, one entry per CDR3 protein. The table shows fewer than 600,000 distinct CDR3 sequences, with approximately 23% occurring only once. Time point in this sample: persistent/refractory GD, antithyroid drugs over 5 years with positive TRAb. PBMCs provided the RNA from which the TCR library was made. Those enrolled as patients came out of an endocrinology department in Xi'an, China. Findings and limits, study-wide: Newly diagnosed patients had higher TCR diversity than persistent Graves' patients did.

Material: peripheral blood mononuclear cells (PBMCs), obtained when the disease was refractory, from a patient treated with antithyroid drugs. The rearrangement uses TRBV12-3 or TRBV12-4 and TRBJ2-5; D gene ambiguous. The TCR comes from a female donor with Graves disease. The CDR3 loop is CASSPATAYQETQYF. The CDR3, as DNA: TGTGCCAGCAGTCCCGCGACGGCGTACCAAGAGACCCAGTACTTC.